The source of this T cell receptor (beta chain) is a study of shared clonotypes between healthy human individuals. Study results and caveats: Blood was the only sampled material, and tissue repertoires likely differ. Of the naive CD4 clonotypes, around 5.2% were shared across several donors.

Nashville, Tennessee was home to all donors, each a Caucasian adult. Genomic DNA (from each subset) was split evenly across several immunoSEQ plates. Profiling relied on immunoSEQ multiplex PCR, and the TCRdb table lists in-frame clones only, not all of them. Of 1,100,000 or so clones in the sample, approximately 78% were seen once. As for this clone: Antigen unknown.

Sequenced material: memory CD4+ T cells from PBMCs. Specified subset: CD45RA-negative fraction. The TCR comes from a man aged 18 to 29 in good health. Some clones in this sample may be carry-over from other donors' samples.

The CDR3 region is CASSRAGGIVGTDTQYF. The CDR3 coding sequence is TGTGCCAGCAGCCGAGCGGGAGGGATAGTAGGCACAGATACGCAGTATTTT. The rearrangement joins TRBV14 to TRBJ2-3; 10 bases match TRBD2. CDR1 and CDR2 from the germline V gene are SGHDN and FVKESK. Trimming at V came to 4 bases and at J to 1 base, leaving 8 bases not matched to a gene. The CDR3 is 17 amino acids.